This note documents a single T cell receptor beta chain sequence. Trimming left V 2 bases short and J 0 bases short, with 8 bases between. The CDR3 is 15 residues long. CDR1 and CDR2 from the germline V gene are MGHRA and YSYEKL. This specimen comes from a study of response to subunit inactivated influenza vaccine. TCRdb used MiXCR to reprocess the RT-PCR reads, holding one entry per CDR3 protein. The sample consists of just under 550,000 distinct CDR3 sequences, approximately 22% of them appearing once. These data are also associated with another study on T cells expressing NK-cell markers. That source notes: Researchers built TCR beta cDNA using 5'RACE template switching with UMIs. The leading position in the CD3+CD56-NKG2C+ fraction of several donors also went to these clonotypes.

J is TRBJ1-3 and V is TRBV4-1; D is ambiguous. The TCR originated in a man in his fifties who received an inactivated influenza vaccine. The input for sequencing was CD4+ T cells sorted from PBMCs, taken approximately 13 days after vaccination. DNA for the CDR3: TGCGCCAGCAGCCAATTGCACCTCTCTGGAAACACCATATATTTT. As protein: CASSQLHLSGNTIYF.